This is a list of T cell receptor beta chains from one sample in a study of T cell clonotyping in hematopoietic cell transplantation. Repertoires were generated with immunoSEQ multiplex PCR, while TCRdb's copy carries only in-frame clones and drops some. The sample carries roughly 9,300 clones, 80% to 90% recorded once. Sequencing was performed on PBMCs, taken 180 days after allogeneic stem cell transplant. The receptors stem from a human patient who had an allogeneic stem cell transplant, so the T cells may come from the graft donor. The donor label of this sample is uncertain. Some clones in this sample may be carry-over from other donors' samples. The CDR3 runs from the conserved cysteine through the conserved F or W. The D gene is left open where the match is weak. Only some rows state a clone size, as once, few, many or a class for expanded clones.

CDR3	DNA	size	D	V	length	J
CASSSGPSRNTIYF	TGTGCCAGCAGTTCGGGACCCTCCCGTAACACCATATATTTT	NA	NA	TRBV2	14	TRBJ1-3
CASSVGLTSPYEQYF	TGTGCCAGCAGCGTAGGATTAACGAGTCCCTACGAGCAGTACTTC	NA	NA	TRBV9	15	TRBJ2-7
CASSLGGGRDTQYF	TGCGCCAGCAGCCTGGGGGGGGGTAGGGATACGCAGTATTTT	NA	TRBD2	TRBV4-1	14	TRBJ2-3
CASSRENIGQGGSPLHF	TGCGCCAGCAGCCGAGAAAACATCGGACAGGGAGGTTCACCCCTCCACTTT	NA	TRBD1	TRBV4-1	17	TRBJ1-6
CASSRLEGRTGELFF	TGTGCCAGCAGCCGCCTTGAGGGCCGCACCGGGGAGCTGTTTTTT	NA	NA	TRBV7-8	15	TRBJ2-2
CASSYSRQLSTDTQYF	TGTGCCAGCAGTTACTCGAGGCAGCTAAGCACAGATACGCAGTATTTT	NA	NA	TRBV6-6	16	TRBJ2-3
CASSDPGVDGYTF	TGTGCCAGCAGCGACCCAGGGGTGGACGGCTACACCTTC	NA	NA	TRBV9	13	TRBJ1-2
CASLARALNTGELFF	TGTGCCAGTCTAGCGCGGGCCCTGAACACCGGGGAGCTGTTTTTT	few	NA	TRBV19	15	TRBJ2-2
CATSRDWGQGNYEQYF	TGTGCCACCAGCAGAGATTGGGGGCAGGGAAACTACGAGCAGTACTTC	NA	NA	TRBV15	16	TRBJ2-7
CASSFSGTGELFF	TGTGCCAGCAGTTTTTCCGGTACCGGGGAGCTGTTTTTT	NA	NA	TRBV27	13	TRBJ2-2
CASSSGRLYGYTF	TGTGCCAGCAGTTCGGGACGGCTCTATGGCTACACCTTC	NA	NA	TRBV6-5	13	TRBJ1-2
CASSLSFGLSTGELFF	TGTGCCAGCAGCTTATCGTTTGGACTCAGCACCGGGGAGCTGTTTTTT	NA	NA	TRBV7-2	16	TRBJ2-2
CASSFNSYYEQYF	TGTGCCAGCAGTTTTAACAGCTACTACGAGCAGTACTTC	NA	NA	TRBV27	13	TRBJ2-7